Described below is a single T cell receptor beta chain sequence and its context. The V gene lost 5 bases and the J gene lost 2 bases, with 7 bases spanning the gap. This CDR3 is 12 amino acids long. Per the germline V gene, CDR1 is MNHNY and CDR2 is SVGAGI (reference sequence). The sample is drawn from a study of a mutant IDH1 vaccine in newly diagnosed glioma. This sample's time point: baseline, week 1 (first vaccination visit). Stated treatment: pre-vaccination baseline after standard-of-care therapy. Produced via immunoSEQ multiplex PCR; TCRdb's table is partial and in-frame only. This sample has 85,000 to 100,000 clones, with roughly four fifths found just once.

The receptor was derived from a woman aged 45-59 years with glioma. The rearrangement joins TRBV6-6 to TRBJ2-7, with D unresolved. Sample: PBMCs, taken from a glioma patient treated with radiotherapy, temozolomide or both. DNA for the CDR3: TGTGCCAGCAGTCTAGTAGCCTACGAGCAGTACTTC. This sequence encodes CASSLVAYEQYF.